These 19 T cell receptor beta chains came from one sample sequenced in a study of cytomegalovirus exposure and HLA in healthy donors. The PCR employed 60 Vbeta primers together with 13 Jbeta primers. Clones were sequenced by immunoSEQ multiplex PCR, and TCRdb holds only the in-frame ones, with some missing. Of roughly 180,000 clones detected, about 81% appear once; the ten largest clones hold 2.1%. The sample taken for sequencing was PBMCs. The origin of the receptors is a woman aged 18-35 years in good health and CMV-seropositive.

The chain joins TRBV4-3 to TRBJ2-1; a possible D gene is TRBD2 (6 bases). Germline CDR1 is LGHNA and CDR2 is YSLEER. V was shortened by 4 bases and J by 7 bases, with 11 bases between the two germline ends. The CDR3 is 13 residues long. CDR3 region: CASSPGLSNEQFF. CDR3 in DNA: TGCGCCAGCAGCCCGGGACTGTCAAATGAGCAGTTCTTC.

This clone has a single count. V is TRBV28 and J is TRBJ2-7, with 9 bases identical to TRBD1. Germline V lookup: CDR1 MDHEN, CDR2 SYDVKM. The CDR3 length is 16 residues. The V gene end was trimmed by 5 bases and the J gene end by 2 bases; junction bases not matched to a gene: 10. The CDR3 spells CASSAGQGNPPYEQYF. CDR3 sequence (DNA): TGTGCCAGCAGTGCAGGACAGGGGAATCCCCCCTACGAGCAGTACTTC.

This clone has just one count. The V and J genes are TRBV5-1 and TRBJ1-1, with a weak D call TRBD1 (6 bases). Germline assignment: CDR1 SGHRS and CDR2 YFSETQ. Trimming shortened V by 0 bases and J by 4 bases, and 7 bases separated the two germline ends. The CDR3 runs 13 residues. In DNA form, the CDR3 reads TGCGCCAGCAGCTTGGAGGGGGTCACTGAAGCTTTCTTT. Its translation is CASSLEGVTEAFF.

The chain joins TRBV6-6 to TRBJ1-3, with 8 nucleotides matching TRBD1. The germline V gene has CDR1 MNHNY and CDR2 SVGAGI (reference sequence). The CDR3 has 14 amino acids. The trim removed 4 bases at V and 2 bases at J, leaving 1 base unmatched. The CDR3, as DNA: TGTGCCAGCAGTTTACAGGGGGCTGGAAACACCATATATTTT. This encodes CASSLQGAGNTIYF.

The chain recombines TRBV5-4 with TRBJ1-1; tentative D call: TRBD1 (5 bases). CDR1 SGHNT and CDR2 YYREEE come from the germline V gene (reference sequence). The germline V and J ends were trimmed by 2 bases and 1 base, with 6 bases remaining between them. The CDR3 has 13 amino acids. The CDR3 DNA is TGTGCCAGCAGCTTTAGGGGGAACACTGAAGCTTTCTTT. Translation: CASSFRGNTEAFF. The whole variable domain, remainder taken from reference TRBV5-4 and TRBJ1-1, is ETGVTQSPTHLIKTRGQQVTLRCSSQSGHNTVSWYQQALGQGPQFIFQYYREEENGRGNFPPRFSGLQFPNYSSELNVNALELDDSALYLCASSFRGNTEAFFGQGTRLTVV.

CDR3 DNA sequence: TGTGCCAGCAGTGACAGGCTCCTAAGCCTTCGACTGTTTTTT. Protein product: CASSDRLLSLRLFF. The V call is TRBV2, the J call TRBJ1-4; D gene uncertain. The CDR3 sequence is 14 residues long. Germline loops: CDR1 SNHLY, CDR2 FYNNEI. Trimming cost V 3 bases and J 13 bases, with 18 bases left between them.

V usage is TRBV7-2 and J usage is TRBJ2-3, with 11 positions matching TRBD1. V trimming: 6 bases; J trimming: 2 bases; junction bases outside the gene matches: 4. From germline, CDR1 is SGHTA and CDR2 FQGNSA. This CDR3 has 15 residues. CDR3: CASRGTGGYTDTQYF. DNA for the CDR3: TGTGCCAGCAGGGGGACAGGGGGTTACACAGATACGCAGTATTTT. Variable domain in full (rest from reference TRBV7-2 and TRBJ2-3): GAGVSQSPSNKVTEKGKDVELRCDPISGHTALYWYRQSLGQGLEFLIYFQGNSAPDKSGLPSDRFSAERTGGSVSTLTIQRTQQEDSAVYLCASRGTGGYTDTQYFGPGTRLTVL.

The V and J genes are TRBV2 and TRBJ2-7; D unclear. Germline CDR1 reads SNHLY; CDR2 reads FYNNEI. The CDR3 consists of 13 residues. The V end was cut by 5 bases, the J end by 7 bases, with 15 bases between. The CDR3, as DNA: TGTGCCAGCAGTATATACCTAAGTCGGGAGCAGTACGTC. Translated: CASSIYLSREQYV.

This clone was observed a few times. The rearrangement uses TRBV6-1 and TRBJ2-2, with TRBD2 matching 9 bases. The CDR3 has 16 residues. V gave up 1 base and J gave up 5 bases; unmatched junction bases: 5. The germline V gene has CDR1 MNHNS and CDR2 SASEGT. The chain's CDR3 is CASSEGRGGRTGELFF. In nucleotides, the CDR3 is TGTGCCAGCAGTGAAGGGCGGGGGGGGAGGACCGGGGAGCTGTTTTTT.

The J gene is TRBJ2-1, the V gene TRBV5-1; 10 bases agree with TRBD2. The V gene's germline CDR1 is SGHRS and CDR2 YFSETQ. The CDR3 has 17 residues. V shed 5 bases, J shed 2 bases, and the junction held 10 bases outside the gene matches. CDR3 sequence reads: CASSWGSGGEAYNEQFF. In nucleotides, the CDR3 is TGCGCCAGCAGTTGGGGGAGCGGGGGGGAAGCCTACAATGAGCAGTTCTTC.

The rearrangement joins TRBV29-1 to TRBJ1-2, with D possibly matching TRBD1 (6 bases). Germline-derived CDR1 and CDR2 are SQVTM and ANQGSEA. The length of the CDR3 is 11 residues. V was clipped by 7 bases and J by 9 bases, with 15 bases between them. CDR3 nucleotide sequence: TGCAGCGCCGGGACACCTCCGAGCTACACCTTC. It codes for CSAGTPPSYTF.

J is TRBJ2-4 and V is TRBV6-6; weak D call: TRBD2 (6 bases). Germline V gives CDR1 MNHNY, CDR2 SVGAGI (reference sequence). This CDR3 comprises 14 residues. Trimming cost V 5 bases and J 13 bases, with 21 bases left between them. The CDR3 loop reads CASSAQDSRREQYF. Here the CDR3 DNA reads TGTGCCAGCAGTGCCCAGGATTCCCGCCGGGAGCAGTACTTC.

In this sample, this clone turned up a few times. V is TRBV7-9 and J is TRBJ1-2; D call uncertain. CDR3 length: 16 residues. Germline-derived CDR1 and CDR2 are SEHNR and FQNEAQ (reference sequence). V shed 0 bases and J shed 6 bases, with 17 bases lying between them. The CDR3 nucleotides are TGTGCCAGCAGCTTAGCCGCGGCGGGAGGAATCCATGGCTACACCTTC. This sequence encodes CASSLAAAGGIHGYTF.

The CDR3 spells CASSSHLRFTNTGELFF. In DNA, the CDR3 is TGTGCCAGCAGCTCCCACCTGAGGTTCACGAACACCGGGGAGCTGTTTTTT. This rearrangement joins TRBV9 to TRBJ2-2, with D unresolved. Germline V gene lookup returns CDR1 SGDLS and CDR2 YYNGEE. Trimming took off 4 bases at V and 0 bases at J, with 16 bases between the two ends. The CDR3 consists of 17 residues. Supplemented by reference TRBV9 and TRBJ2-2, the full variable domain reads DSGVTQTPKHLITATGQRVTLRCSPRSGDLSVYWYQQSLDQGLQFLIQYYNGEERAKGNILERFSAQQFPDLHSELNLSSLELGDSALYFCASSSHLRFTNTGELFFGEGSRLTVL.

The genes are TRBV4-3 and TRBJ2-2; 12 bases are a match to TRBD2. Germline V CDR1 and CDR2: LGHNA, YSLEER. This CDR3 comprises 17 residues. Unmatched junction bases numbered 11, after V lost 5 bases and J lost 7 bases. The CDR3 DNA reads as TGCGCCAGCAGCTTGAACCCTAGCGGGGGGGCCGTCGGGGAGCTGTTTTTT. The encoded protein is CASSLNPSGGAVGELFF.

The chain joins TRBV11-3 to TRBJ2-2, with TRBD1 as a possible D gene (6 bases). The CDR3 totals 13 residues. Germline V gene sequence: CDR1 SGHNT, CDR2 YENEEA. V was cut by 5 bases and J by 7 bases, with 11 bases left in between. The CDR3 is CASSGRTDGELFF. Written as DNA, the CDR3 is TGTGCCAGCAGCGGGCGGACAGACGGGGAGCTGTTTTTT.

The chain couples TRBV18 to TRBJ1-1, with 7 positions matching TRBD1. Trimming took 3 bases from V and 0 from J; bases not matched to a gene: 4. The CDR3 covers 15 residues. Germline V gene lookup returns CDR1 KGHSH and CDR2 LQKENI. CDR3 region: CASSPWDSLNTEAFF. The DNA for the CDR3 is TGTGCCAGCTCACCTTGGGACAGTCTGAACACTGAAGCTTTCTTT.

The CDR3: CASSSGVTGQGRGYTF. The CDR3 coding sequence is TGTGCCAGCAGCTCAGGGGTGACGGGACAGGGGCGTGGCTACACCTTC. The V gene is TRBV5-6, the J gene TRBJ1-2, with 10 bases aligning to TRBD1. Germline V gene data show CDR1 as SGHDT and CDR2 as YYEEEE. The V gene end was trimmed by 3 bases and the J gene end by 7 bases; junction bases not matched to a gene: 12. The CDR3 spans 16 residues.

This clone was recorded once. This sequence joins TRBV28 and TRBJ2-1; D perhaps matches TRBD1 (6 bases). CDR3 length: 12 residues. The V end was cut by 3 bases, the J end by 9 bases, with 9 bases between. In germline, CDR1 is MDHEN, CDR2 SYDVKM. As DNA, the CDR3 is TGTGCCAGCAGTTTCGGACAGACTGAGCAGTTCTTC. Translating gives CASSFGQTEQFF.